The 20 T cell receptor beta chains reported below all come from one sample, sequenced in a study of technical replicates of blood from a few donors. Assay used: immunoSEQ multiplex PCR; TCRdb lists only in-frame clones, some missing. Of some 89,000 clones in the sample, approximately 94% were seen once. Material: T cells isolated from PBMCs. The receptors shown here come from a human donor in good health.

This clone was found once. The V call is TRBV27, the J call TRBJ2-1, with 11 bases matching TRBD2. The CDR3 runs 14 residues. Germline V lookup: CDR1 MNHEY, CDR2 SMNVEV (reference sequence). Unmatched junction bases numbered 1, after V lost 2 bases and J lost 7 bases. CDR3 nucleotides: TGTGCCAGCAGTTTAGGACTAGCGGGTAATGAGCAGTTCTTC. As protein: CASSLGLAGNEQFF.

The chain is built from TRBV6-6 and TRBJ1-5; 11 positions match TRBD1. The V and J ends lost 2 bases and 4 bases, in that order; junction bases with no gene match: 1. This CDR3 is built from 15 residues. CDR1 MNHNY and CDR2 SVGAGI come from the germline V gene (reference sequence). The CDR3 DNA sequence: TGTGCCAGCAGTTACGGGACAGGGGGGAATCAGCCCCAGCATTTT. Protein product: CASSYGTGGNQPQHF.

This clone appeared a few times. The chain's CDR3 is CSVLDRLNTEAFF. CDR3 coding DNA: TGCAGCGTCTTGGACAGGCTGAACACTGAAGCTTTCTTT. The rearrangement links TRBV29-1 to TRBJ1-1; 7 positions agree with TRBD1. The V and J ends lost 6 bases and 0 bases, in that order; junction bases with no gene match: 4. The V gene's germline CDR1 is SQVTM and CDR2 ANQGSEA. The CDR3 contains 13 residues.

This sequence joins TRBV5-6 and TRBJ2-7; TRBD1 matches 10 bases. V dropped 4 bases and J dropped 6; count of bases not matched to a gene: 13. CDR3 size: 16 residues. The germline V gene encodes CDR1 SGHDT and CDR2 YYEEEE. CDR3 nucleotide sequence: TGTGCCAGCAGCCTCGGGACAGGGGTGGTGAGTGTCGAGCAGTACTTC. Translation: CASSLGTGVVSVEQYF.

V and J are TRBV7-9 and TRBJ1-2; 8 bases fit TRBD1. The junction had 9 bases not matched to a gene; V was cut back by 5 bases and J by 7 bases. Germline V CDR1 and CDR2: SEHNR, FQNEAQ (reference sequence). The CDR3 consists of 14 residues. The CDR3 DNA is TGTGCCAGCAGCCGTTCGGACAGGGATGGTGGCTACACCTTC. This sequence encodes CASSRSDRDGGYTF.

The CDR3 sequence is CAITGGGGYEQYF. The CDR3 DNA sequence: TGTGCCATCACCGGAGGGGGCGGGTACGAGCAGTACTTC. The rearrangement uses TRBV10-3 and TRBJ2-7; a weak D match, TRBD1 (7 bases). Between the trimmed V and J ends, which lost 7 bases and 4 bases, there was a span of 14 bases. Germline loops: CDR1 ENHRY, CDR2 SYGVKD. The CDR3 has 13 amino acids.

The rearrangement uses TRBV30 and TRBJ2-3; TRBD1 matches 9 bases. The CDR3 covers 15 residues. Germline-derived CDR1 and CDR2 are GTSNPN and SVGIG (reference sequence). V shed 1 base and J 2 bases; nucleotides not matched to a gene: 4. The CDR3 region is CAWSGTGAHTDTQYF. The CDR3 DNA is TGTGCCTGGAGTGGGACAGGGGCTCACACAGATACGCAGTATTTT.

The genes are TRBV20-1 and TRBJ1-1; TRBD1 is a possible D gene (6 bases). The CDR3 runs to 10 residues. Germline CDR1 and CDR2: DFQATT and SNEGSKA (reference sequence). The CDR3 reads CRSGTLSAFF. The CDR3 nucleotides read TGCAGATCCGGGACACTGTCTGCTTTCTTT.

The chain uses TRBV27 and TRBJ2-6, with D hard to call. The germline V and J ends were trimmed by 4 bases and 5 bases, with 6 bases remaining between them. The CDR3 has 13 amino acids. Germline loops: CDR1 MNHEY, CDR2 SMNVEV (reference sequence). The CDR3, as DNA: TGTGCCAGCAGTTGGGCCAGGGCCAACGTCCTGACTTTC. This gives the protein CASSWARANVLTF.

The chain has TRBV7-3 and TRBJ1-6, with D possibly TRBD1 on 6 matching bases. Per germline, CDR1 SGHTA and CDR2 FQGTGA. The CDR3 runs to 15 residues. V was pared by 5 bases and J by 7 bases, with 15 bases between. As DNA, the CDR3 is TGTGCCAGCAGCCGCACCGGGACACCAAATTCACCCCTCCACTTT. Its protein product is CASSRTGTPNSPLHF.

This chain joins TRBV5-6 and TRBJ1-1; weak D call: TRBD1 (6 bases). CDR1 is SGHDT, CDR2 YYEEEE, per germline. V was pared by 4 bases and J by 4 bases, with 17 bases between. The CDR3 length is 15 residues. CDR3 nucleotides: TGTGCCAGCAGCCCATTTGCGGGGGCACTCACTGAAGCTTTCTTT. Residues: CASSPFAGALTEAFF.

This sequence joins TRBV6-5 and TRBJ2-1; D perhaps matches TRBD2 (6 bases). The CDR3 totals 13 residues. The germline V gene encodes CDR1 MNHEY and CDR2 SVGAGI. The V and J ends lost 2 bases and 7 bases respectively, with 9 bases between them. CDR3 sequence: CASSYGGWNEQFF. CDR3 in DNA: TGTGCCAGCAGTTACGGAGGGTGGAATGAGCAGTTCTTC.

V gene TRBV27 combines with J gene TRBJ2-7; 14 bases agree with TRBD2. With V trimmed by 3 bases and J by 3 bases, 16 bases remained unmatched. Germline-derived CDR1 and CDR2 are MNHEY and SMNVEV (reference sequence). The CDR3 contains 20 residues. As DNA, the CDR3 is TGTGCCAGCAGTTTGGCGGGGGGCGCGGGACTAGCGGGAGTAGACTACGAGCAGTACTTC. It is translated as CASSLAGGAGLAGVDYEQYF.

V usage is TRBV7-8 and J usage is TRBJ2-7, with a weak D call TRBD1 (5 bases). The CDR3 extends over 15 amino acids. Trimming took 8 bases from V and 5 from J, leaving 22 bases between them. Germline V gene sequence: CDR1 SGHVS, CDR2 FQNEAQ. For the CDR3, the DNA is TGTGCCAGCCCCTTTGAGACAGAAGAAACCCACGAGCAGTACTTC. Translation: CASPFETEETHEQYF.

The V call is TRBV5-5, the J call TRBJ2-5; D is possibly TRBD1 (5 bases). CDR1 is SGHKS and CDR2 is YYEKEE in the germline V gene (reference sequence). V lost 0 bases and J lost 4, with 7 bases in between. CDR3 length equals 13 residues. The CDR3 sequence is CASSLVQGETQYF. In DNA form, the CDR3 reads TGTGCCAGCAGCTTGGTCCAGGGAGAGACCCAGTACTTC.

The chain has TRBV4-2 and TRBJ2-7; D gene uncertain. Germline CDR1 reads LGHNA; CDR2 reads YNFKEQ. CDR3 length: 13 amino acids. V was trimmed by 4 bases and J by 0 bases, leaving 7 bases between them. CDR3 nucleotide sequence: TGTGCCAGCAGCCCTGTCTCCTCCTACGAGCAGTACTTC. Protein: CASSPVSSYEQYF.

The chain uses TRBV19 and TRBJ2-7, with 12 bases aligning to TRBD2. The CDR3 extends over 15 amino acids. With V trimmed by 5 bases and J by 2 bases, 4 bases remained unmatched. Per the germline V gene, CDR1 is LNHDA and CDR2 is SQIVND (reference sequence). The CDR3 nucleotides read TGTGCCAGTAGTCCACTAGCGGGAGGTACCTACGAGCAGTACTTC. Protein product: CASSPLAGGTYEQYF. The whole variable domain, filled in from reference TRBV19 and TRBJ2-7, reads DGGITQSPKYLFRKEGQNVTLSCEQNLNHDAMYWYRQDPGQGLRLIYYSQIVNDFQKGDIAEGYSVSREKKESFPLTVTSAQKNPTAFYLCASSPLAGGTYEQYFGPGTRLTVT.

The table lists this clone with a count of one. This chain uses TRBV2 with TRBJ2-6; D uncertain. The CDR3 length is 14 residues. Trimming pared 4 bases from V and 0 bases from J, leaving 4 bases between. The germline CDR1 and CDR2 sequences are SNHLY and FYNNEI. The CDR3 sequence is CASSVVSGANVLTF. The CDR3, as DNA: TGTGCCAGCAGTGTAGTCTCTGGGGCCAACGTCCTGACTTTC.

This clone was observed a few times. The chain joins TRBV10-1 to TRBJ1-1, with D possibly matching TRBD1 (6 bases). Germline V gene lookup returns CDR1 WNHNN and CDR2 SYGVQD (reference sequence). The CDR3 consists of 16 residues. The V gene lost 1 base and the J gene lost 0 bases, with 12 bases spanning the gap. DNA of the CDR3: TGCGCCAGCAGTGAGTTGATTGGACAGATGAACACTGAAGCTTTCTTT. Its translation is CASSELIGQMNTEAFF.

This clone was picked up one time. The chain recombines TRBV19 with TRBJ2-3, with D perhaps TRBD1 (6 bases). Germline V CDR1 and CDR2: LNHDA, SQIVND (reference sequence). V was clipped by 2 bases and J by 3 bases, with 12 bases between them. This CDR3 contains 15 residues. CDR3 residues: CASSITRGSTDTQYF. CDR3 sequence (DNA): TGTGCCAGTAGTATAACCAGGGGATCAACAGATACGCAGTATTTT.